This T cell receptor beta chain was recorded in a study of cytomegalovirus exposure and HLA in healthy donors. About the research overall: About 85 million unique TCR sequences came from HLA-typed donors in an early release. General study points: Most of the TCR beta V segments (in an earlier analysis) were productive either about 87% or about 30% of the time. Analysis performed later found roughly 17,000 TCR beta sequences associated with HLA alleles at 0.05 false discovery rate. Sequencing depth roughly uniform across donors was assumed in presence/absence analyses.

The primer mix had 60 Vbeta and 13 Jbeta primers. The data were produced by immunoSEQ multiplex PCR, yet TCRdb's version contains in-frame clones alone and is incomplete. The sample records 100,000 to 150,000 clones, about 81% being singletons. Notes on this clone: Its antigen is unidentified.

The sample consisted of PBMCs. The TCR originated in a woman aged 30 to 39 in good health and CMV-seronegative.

This chain's CDR3 is CASSNSGTENYGYTF. The CDR3 DNA reads TGTGCCAGCAGCAATTCCGGGACAGAGAACTATGGCTACACCTTC. The V call is TRBV13, the J call TRBJ1-2; 7 positions agree with TRBD1. The V gene end was trimmed by 5 bases and the J gene end by 2 bases; junction bases not matched to a gene: 8. From germline, CDR1 is PRHDT and CDR2 FYEKMQ (reference sequence). There are 15 residues in the CDR3.